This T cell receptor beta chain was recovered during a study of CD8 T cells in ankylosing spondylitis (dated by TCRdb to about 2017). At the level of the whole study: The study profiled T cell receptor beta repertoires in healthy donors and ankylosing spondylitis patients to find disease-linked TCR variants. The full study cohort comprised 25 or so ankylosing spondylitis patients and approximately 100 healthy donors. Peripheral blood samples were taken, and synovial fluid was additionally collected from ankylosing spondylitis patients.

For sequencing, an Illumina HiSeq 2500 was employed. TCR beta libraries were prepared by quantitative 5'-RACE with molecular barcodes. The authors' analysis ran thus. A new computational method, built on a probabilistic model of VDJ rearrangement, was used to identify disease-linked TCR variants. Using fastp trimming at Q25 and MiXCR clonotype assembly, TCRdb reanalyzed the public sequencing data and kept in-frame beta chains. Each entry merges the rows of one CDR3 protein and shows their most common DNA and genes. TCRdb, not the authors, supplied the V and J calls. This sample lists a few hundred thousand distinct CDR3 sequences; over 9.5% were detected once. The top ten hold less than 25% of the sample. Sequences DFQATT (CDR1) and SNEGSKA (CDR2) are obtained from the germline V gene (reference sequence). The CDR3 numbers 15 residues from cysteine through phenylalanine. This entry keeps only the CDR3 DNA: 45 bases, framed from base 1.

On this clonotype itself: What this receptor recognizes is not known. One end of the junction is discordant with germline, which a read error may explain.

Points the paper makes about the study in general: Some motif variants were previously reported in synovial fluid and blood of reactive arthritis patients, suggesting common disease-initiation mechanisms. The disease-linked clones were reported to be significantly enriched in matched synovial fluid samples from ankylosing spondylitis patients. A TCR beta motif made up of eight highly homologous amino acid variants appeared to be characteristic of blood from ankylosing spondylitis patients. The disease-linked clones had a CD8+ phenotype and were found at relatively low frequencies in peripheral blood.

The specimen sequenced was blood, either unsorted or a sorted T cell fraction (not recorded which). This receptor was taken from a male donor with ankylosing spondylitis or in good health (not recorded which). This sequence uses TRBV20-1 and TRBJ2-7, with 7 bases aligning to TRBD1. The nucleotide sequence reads TGCAATGCTAGAGTTGTGACAGGGTCATGGTACGAGCAGTACTTC. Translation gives CNARVVTGSWYEQYF.